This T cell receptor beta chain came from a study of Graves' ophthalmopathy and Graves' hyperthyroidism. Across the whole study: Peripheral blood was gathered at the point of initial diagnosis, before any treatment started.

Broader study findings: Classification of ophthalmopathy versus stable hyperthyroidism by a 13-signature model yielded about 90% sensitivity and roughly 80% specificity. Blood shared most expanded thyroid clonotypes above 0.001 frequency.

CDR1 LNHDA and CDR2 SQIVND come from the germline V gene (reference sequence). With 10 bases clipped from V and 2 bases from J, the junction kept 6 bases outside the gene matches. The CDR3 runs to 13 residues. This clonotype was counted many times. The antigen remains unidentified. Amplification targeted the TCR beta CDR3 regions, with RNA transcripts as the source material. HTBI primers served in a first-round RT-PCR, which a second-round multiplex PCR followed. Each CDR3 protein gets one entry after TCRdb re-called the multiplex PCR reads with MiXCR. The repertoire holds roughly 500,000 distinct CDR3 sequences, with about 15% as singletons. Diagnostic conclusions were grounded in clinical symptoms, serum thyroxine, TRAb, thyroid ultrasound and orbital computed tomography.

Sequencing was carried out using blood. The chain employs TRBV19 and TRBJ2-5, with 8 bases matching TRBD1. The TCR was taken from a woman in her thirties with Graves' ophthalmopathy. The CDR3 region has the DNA TGTGCCACCGGACAGGGAGGACAAGAGACCCAGTACTTC. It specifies CATGQGGQETQYF. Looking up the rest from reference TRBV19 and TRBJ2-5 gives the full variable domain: DGGITQSPKYLFRKEGQNVTLSCEQNLNHDAMYWYRQDPGQGLRLIYYSQIVNDFQKGDIAEGYSVSREKKESFPLTVTSAQKNPTAFYLCATGQGGQETQYFGPGTRLLVL.